The next 3 T cell receptor beta chains were all read from a single sample in a study of cytomegalovirus exposure and HLA in healthy donors. The primer mix had 60 Vbeta and 13 Jbeta primers. Only in-frame clones appear in the TCRdb table, and some are missing; sequencing was by immunoSEQ multiplex PCR. This sample lists 75,000 to 85,000 clones; its ten largest clones have 3% to 4%. Sample: PBMCs. The receptors stem from a man between 18 and 29 years old in good health and CMV-seropositive.

The rearrangement uses TRBV30 and TRBJ2-5; a weak D match, TRBD1 (6 bases). Germline CDR1 and CDR2: GTSNPN and SVGIG (reference sequence). Trimming pared 2 bases from V and 7 bases from J, leaving 23 bases between. The CDR3 runs 16 residues. The CDR3 DNA is TGTGCCTGGAGTCAACAGGGCCGTCTCGCACCCGGGACCCAGTACTTC. It is translated as CAWSQQGRLAPGTQYF.

The chain combines TRBV27 with TRBJ2-7, with D possibly being TRBD1 (8 bases). Trimming shortened V by 6 bases and J by 3 bases, and 12 bases separated the two germline ends. This CDR3 has 13 amino acids. Germline lookup yields CDR1 MNHEY and CDR2 SMNVEV (reference sequence). CDR3 sequence (DNA): TGTGCCAGCAGGGGGGGGACAGGCTACGAGCAGTACTTC. Translating gives CASRGGTGYEQYF.

This sequence joins TRBV6-5 and TRBJ2-1; D uncertain. The germline gives CDR1 MNHEY, CDR2 SVGAGI. The V gene lost 7 bases and the J gene lost 3 bases, with 13 bases spanning the gap. The CDR3 loop spans 14 amino acids. This CDR3 reads CASTSPGVYNEQFF. The CDR3 DNA is TGTGCCAGCACCTCCCCAGGCGTCTACAATGAGCAGTTCTTC.